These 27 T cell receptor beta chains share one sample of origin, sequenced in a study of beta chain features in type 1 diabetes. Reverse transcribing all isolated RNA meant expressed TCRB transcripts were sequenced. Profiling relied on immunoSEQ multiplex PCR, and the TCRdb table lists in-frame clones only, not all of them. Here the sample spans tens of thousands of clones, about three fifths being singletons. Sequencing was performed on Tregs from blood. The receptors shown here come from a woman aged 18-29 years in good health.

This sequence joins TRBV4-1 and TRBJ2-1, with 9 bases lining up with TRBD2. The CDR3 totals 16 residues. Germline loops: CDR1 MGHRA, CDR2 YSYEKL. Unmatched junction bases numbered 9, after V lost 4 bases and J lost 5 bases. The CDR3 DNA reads TGCGCCAGCAGCCCCGTCGGCCTAGCGGGGAACAATGAGCAGTTCTTC. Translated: CASSPVGLAGNNEQFF.

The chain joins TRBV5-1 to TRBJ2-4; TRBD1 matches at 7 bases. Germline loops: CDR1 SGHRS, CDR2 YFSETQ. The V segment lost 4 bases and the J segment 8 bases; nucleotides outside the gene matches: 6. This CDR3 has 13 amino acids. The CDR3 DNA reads TGCGCCAGCAGCCTGGCAGGGACAGACATTCAGTACTTC. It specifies CASSLAGTDIQYF.

The CDR3 loop reads CASSVVPGYADTQYF. The CDR3 nucleotides are TGTGCCAGCAGCGTAGTTCCGGGGTACGCAGATACGCAGTATTTT. This chain links TRBV9 with TRBJ2-3, with D maybe TRBD2 (5 bases). CDR1 and CDR2 from the germline V gene are SGDLS and YYNGEE. The CDR3 runs to 15 residues. Trimming took off 0 bases at V and 4 bases at J, with 12 bases between the two ends.

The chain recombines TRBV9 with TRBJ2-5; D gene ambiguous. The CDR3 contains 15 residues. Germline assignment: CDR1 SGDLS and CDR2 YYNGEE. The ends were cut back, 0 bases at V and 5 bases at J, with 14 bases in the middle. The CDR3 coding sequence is TGTGCCAGCAGCGTAGACCCCTCAGGAAGGGAGACCCAGTACTTC. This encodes CASSVDPSGRETQYF. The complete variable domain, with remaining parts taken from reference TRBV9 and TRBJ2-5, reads DSGVTQTPKHLITATGQRVTLRCSPRSGDLSVYWYQQSLDQGLQFLIQYYNGEERAKGNILERFSAQQFPDLHSELNLSSLELGDSALYFCASSVDPSGRETQYFGPGTRLLVL.

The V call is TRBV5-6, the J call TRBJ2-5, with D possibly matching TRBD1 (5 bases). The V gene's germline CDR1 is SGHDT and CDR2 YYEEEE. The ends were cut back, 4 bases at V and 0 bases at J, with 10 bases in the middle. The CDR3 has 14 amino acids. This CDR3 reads CASSAQGYQETQYF. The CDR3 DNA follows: TGTGCCAGCAGCGCGCAGGGATACCAAGAGACCCAGTACTTC.

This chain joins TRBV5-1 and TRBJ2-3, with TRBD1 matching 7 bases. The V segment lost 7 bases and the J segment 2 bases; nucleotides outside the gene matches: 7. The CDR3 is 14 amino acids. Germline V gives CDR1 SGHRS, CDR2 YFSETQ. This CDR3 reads CASGSQGVTDTQYF. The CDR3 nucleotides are TGCGCCAGCGGATCCCAGGGGGTCACAGATACGCAGTATTTT. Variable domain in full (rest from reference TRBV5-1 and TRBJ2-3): KAGVTQTPRYLIKTRGQQVTLSCSPISGHRSVSWYQQTPGQGLQFLFEYFSETQRNKGNFPGRFSGRQFSNSRSEMNVSTLELGDSALYLCASGSQGVTDTQYFGPGTRLTVL.

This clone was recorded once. This chain's CDR3 is CASTYALSGANVLTF. The CDR3 bases are TGTGCCAGCACCTACGCACTATCTGGGGCCAACGTCCTGACTTTC. The chain has TRBV7-2 and TRBJ2-6, with D unclear. The CDR3 sequence is 15 residues long. V gave up 7 bases and J gave up 1 base, with 11 bases separating them. CDR1 is SGHTA, CDR2 FQGNSA, per germline.

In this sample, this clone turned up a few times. CDR3 protein: CSASGYTF. In DNA form, the CDR3 reads TGCAGTGCGAGTGGCTACACCTTC. The chain combines TRBV20-1 with TRBJ1-2; no clear D. V was cut by 6 bases and J by 7 bases, with 3 bases left in between. Germline lookup yields CDR1 DFQATT and CDR2 SNEGSKA (reference sequence). CDR3 length equals 8 residues.

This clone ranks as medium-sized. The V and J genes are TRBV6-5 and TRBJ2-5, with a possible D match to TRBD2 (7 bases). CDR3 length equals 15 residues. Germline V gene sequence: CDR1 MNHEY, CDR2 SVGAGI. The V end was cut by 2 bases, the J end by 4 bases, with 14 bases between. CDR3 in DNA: TGTGCCAGCAGTTACGAGTCGGGGGGCCCAGAGACCCAGTACTTC. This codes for CASSYESGGPETQYF.

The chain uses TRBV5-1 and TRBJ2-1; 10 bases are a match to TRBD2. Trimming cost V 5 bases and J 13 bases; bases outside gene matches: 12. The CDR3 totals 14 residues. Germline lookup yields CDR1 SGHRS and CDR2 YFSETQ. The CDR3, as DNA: TGCGCCAGCAGTAACGGGACTAGCGTATTAGGTCAGTTCTTC. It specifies CASSNGTSVLGQFF.

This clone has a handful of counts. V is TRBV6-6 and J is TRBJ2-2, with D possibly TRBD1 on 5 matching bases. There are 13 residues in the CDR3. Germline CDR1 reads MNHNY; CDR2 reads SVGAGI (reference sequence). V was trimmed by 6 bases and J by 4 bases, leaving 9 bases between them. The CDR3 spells CASRLDSTGELFF. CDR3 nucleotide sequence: TGTGCCAGCAGACTTGACAGCACCGGGGAGCTGTTTTTT.

The CDR3 region has the DNA TGTGCCAGCAGTTTAGGTCGAGGAGGGGAGCTGTTTTTT. As protein: CASSLGRGGELFF. The V and J genes are TRBV27 and TRBJ2-2; D is undetermined. CDR3 length: 13 amino acids. Germline V lookup: CDR1 MNHEY, CDR2 SMNVEV (reference sequence). V lost 2 bases to trimming and J lost 8 bases, with 9 bases between them.

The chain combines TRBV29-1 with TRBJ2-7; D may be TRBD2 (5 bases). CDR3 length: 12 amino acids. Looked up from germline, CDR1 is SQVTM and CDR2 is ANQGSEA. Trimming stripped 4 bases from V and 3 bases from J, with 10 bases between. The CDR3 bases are TGCAGCGTTGGGGTAGCGAGCTACGAGCAGTACTTC. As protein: CSVGVASYEQYF.

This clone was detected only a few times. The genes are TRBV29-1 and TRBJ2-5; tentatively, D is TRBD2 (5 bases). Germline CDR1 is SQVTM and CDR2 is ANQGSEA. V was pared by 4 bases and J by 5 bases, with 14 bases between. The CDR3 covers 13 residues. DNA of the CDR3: TGCAGCGTTGGCTGGGGTGGAGGCGAGACCCAGTACTTC. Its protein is CSVGWGGGETQYF.

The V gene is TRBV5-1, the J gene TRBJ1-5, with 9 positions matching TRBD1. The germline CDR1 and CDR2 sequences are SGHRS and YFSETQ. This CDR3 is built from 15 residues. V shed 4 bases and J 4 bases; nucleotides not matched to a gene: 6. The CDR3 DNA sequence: TGCGCCAGCAGCCCCGGACAGGGGTATAATCAGCCCCAGCATTTT. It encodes CASSPGQGYNQPQHF.

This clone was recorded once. The CDR3 DNA reads as TGCGCCAGCAGCTCGAGGCCGGGGATTGGCACAGATACGCAGTATTTT. Protein product: CASSSRPGIGTDTQYF. V gene TRBV5-1 combines with J gene TRBJ2-3, with a weak D call TRBD2 (5 bases). This CDR3 has 16 residues. From germline, CDR1 is SGHRS and CDR2 YFSETQ. Trimming removed 3 bases from V and 1 base from J, with 15 bases in between.

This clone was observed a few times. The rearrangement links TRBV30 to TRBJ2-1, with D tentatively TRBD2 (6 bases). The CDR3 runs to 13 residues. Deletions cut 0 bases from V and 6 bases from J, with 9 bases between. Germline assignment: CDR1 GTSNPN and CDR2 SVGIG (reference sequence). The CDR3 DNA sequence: TGTGCCTGGAGTGTAGCGGGTCCCAATGAGCAGTTCTTC. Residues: CAWSVAGPNEQFF.

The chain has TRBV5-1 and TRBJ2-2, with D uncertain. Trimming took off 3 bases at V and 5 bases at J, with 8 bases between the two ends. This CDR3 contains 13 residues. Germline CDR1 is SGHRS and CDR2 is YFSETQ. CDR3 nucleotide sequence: TGCGCCAGCAGCTCGACTGTGACCGGGGAGCTGTTTTTT. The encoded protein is CASSSTVTGELFF.

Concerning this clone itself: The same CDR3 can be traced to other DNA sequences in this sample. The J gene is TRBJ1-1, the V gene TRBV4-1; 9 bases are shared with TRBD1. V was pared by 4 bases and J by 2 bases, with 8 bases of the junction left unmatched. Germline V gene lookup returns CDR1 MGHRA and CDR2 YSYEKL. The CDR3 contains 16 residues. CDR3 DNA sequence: TGCGCCAGCAGCCGGGGGACAGGGCGAAGAAACACTGAAGCTTTCTTT. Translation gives CASSRGTGRRNTEAFF.

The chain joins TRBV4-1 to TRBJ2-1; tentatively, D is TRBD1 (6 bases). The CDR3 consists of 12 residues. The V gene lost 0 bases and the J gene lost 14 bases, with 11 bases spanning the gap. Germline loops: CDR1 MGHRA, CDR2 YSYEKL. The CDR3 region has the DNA TGCGCCAGCAGCCAAGATTGGGGGCGGGAGTTCTTC. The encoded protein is CASSQDWGREFF.

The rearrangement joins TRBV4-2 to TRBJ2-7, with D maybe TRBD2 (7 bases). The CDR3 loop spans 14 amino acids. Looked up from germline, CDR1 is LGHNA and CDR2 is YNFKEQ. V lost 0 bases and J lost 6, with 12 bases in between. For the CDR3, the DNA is TGTGCCAGCAGCCAAGATTGGGGGGGCGTCGAGCAGTACTTC. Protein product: CASSQDWGGVEQYF.

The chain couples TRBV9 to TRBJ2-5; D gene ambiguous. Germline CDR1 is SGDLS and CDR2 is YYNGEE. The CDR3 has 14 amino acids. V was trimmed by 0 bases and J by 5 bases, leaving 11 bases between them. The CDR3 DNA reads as TGTGCCAGCAGCGTAGCCATAGAGTTGGAGACCCAGTACTTC. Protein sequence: CASSVAIELETQYF.

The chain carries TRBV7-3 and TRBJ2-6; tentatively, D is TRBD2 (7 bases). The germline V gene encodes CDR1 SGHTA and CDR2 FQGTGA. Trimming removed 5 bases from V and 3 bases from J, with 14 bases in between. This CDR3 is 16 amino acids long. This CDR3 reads CASSPAGARGANVLTF. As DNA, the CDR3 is TGTGCCAGCAGCCCTGCGGGGGCACGTGGGGCCAACGTCCTGACTTTC.

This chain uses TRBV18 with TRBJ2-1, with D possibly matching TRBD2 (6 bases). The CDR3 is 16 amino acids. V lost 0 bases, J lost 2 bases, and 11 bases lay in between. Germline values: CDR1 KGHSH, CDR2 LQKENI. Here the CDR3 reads CASSPPNSGAYNEQFF. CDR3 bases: TGTGCCAGCTCACCACCGAATAGCGGAGCCTACAATGAGCAGTTCTTC.

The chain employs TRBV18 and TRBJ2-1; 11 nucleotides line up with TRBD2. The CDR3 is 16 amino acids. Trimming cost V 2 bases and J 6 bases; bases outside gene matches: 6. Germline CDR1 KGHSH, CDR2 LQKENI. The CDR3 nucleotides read TGTGCCAGCTCACCATGGGAGCTAGCGGGGGGCAATGAGCAGTTCTTC. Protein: CASSPWELAGGNEQFF.

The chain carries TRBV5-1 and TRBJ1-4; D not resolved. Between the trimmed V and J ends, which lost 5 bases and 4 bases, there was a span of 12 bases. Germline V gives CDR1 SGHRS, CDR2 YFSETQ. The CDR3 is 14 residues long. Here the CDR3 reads CASSPTSVNEKLFF. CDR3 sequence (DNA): TGCGCCAGCAGTCCGACAAGTGTTAATGAAAAACTGTTTTTT.

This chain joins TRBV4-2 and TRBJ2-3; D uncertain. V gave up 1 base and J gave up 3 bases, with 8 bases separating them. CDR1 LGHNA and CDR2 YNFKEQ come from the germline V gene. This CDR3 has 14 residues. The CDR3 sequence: CASSQGAGTDTQYF. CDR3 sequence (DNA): TGTGCCAGCAGCCAAGGAGCCGGGACAGATACGCAGTATTTT.